These T cell receptor beta chains were read from a single sample in a study of a mutant IDH1 vaccine in newly diagnosed glioma. Their recognized antigens are unknown. Sequencing was performed with immunoSEQ multiplex PCR; in TCRdb, only in-frame clones are kept and a portion is missing. The sample lists 50,000 to 75,000 clones; around 80% were seen once. This specimen consisted of PBMCs, obtained from a glioma patient whose treatment included an IDH1 peptide vaccine. The receptors originated from a man aged 50 to 59 with glioma. Each CDR3 is given with its conserved first and last residue. A D gene is named only where the DNA matches it firmly.

d_gene: TRBD2
v_gene: TRBV6-1
CDR3aa: CASSEALGLGGLGARETQYF

d_gene: -
v_gene: TRBV18
CDR3aa: CASSSRDRILYF

d_gene: -
v_gene: TRBV1
CDR3aa: CTSSHHSGGGAPYNEQFF

d_gene: -
v_gene: TRBV6-6
CDR3aa: CASSYSSGAGYGYTF

d_gene: -
v_gene: TRBV6-1
CDR3aa: CASSGDAGGEAFF

d_gene: -
v_gene: TRBV7-8
CDR3aa: CASSPSSGGGETQYF

d_gene: TRBD2
v_gene: TRBV7-9
CDR3aa: CASSLGGTTTGELFF

d_gene: TRBD1
v_gene: TRBV5-6
CDR3aa: CASSHGDRIGEQYF

d_gene: TRBD1
v_gene: TRBV2
CDR3aa: CASKGQAYNEQFF

d_gene: -
v_gene: TRBV7-2
CDR3aa: CASSSDEGGIRAQHF

d_gene: -
v_gene: TRBV6-1
CDR3aa: CASSHNLRGITEAFF

d_gene: -
v_gene: TRBV6-5
CDR3aa: CASSRGGGELFF

d_gene: -
v_gene: TRBV30
CDR3aa: CACPWDGGNSPLHF

d_gene: -
v_gene: TRBV9
CDR3aa: CASGEEAWETQYF

d_gene: -
v_gene: TRBV7-9
CDR3aa: CASSDRGGADTQYF

d_gene: TRBD1
v_gene: TRBV9
CDR3aa: CASSVFGTGNTEAFF